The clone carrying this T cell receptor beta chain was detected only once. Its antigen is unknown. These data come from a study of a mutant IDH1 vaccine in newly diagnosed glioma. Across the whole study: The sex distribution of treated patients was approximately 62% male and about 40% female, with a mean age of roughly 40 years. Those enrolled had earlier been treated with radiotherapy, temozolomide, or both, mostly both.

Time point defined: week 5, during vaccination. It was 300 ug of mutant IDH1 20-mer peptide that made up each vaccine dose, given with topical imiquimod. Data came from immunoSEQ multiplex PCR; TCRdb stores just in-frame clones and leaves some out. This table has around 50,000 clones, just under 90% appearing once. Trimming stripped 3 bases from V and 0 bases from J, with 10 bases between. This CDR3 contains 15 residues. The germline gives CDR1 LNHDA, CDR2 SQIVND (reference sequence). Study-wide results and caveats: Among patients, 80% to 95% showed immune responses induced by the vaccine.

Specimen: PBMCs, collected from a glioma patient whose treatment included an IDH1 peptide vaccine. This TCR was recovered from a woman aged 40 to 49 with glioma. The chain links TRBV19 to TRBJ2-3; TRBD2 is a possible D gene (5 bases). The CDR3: CASSMVRTSTDTQYF. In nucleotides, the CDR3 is TGTGCCAGTAGTATGGTCAGGACTAGCACAGATACGCAGTATTTT.